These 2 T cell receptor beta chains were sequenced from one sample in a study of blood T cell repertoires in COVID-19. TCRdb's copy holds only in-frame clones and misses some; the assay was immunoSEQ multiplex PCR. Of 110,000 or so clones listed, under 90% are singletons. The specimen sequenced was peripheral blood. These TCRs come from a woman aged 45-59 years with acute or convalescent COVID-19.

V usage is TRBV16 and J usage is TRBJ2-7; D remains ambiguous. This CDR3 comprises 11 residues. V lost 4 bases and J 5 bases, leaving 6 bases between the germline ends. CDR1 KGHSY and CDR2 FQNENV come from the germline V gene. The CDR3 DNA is TGTGCCAGCAGCCGAGGTAACGAGCAGTACTTC. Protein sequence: CASSRGNEQYF.

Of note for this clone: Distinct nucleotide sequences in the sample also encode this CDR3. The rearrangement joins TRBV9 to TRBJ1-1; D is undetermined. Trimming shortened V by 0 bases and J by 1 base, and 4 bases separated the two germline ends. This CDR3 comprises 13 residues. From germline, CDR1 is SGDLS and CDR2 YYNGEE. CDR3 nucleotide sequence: TGTGCCAGCAGCGTAGCGGGGAACACTGAAGCTTTCTTT. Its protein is CASSVAGNTEAFF.